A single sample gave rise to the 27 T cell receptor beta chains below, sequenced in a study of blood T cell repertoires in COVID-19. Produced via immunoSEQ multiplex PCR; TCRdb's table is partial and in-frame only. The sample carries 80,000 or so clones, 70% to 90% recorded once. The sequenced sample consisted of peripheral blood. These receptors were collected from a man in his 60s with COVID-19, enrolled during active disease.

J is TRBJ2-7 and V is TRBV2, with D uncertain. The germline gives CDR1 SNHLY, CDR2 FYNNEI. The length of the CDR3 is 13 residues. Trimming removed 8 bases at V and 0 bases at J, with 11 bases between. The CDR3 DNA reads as TGTGCCAGCTTTGACACGGCCTCCTACGAGCAGTACTTC. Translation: CASFDTASYEQYF.

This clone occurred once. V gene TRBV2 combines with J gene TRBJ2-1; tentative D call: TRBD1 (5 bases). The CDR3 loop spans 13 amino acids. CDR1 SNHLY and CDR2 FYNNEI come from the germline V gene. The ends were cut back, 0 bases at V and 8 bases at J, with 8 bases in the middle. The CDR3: CASSEARTYEQFF. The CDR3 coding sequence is TGTGCCAGCAGTGAAGCGCGGACATATGAGCAGTTCTTC.

CDR3 nucleotide sequence: TGTGCCAGCAGTTGGAATAGAGCCGGGGGGGAGCAGTTCTTC. It translates to CASSWNRAGGEQFF. This chain links TRBV6-5 with TRBJ2-1, with TRBD2 identical over 7 bases. The length of the CDR3 is 14 residues. Germline CDR1 MNHEY, CDR2 SVGAGI. The trim removed 4 bases at V and 10 bases at J, leaving 10 bases unmatched.

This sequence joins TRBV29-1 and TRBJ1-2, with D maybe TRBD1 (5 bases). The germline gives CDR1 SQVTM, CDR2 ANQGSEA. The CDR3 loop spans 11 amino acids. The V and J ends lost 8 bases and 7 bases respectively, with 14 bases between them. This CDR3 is CSKGDDSGYTF. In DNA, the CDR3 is TGCAGCAAAGGGGATGATAGTGGCTACACCTTC.

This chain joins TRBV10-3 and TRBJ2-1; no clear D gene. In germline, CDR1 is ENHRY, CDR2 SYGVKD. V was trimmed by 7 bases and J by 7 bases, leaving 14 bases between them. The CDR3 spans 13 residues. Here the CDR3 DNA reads TGTGCCATCAATAATCAGGTTTGGAATGAGCAGTTCTTC. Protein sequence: CAINNQVWNEQFF.

The CDR3 here is CASIPGQGPYEQYF. As DNA, the CDR3 is TGTGCCAGCATCCCAGGACAGGGTCCCTACGAGCAGTACTTC. The V gene is TRBV2, the J gene TRBJ2-7, with 8 bases lining up with TRBD1. Germline CDR1 is SNHLY and CDR2 is FYNNEI. The CDR3 covers 14 residues. V trimming: 7 bases; J trimming: 2 bases; junction bases outside the gene matches: 7.

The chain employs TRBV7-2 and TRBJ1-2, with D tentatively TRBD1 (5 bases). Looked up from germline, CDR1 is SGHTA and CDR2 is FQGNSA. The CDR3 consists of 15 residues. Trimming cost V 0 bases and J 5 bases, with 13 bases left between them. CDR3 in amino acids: CASSLAVGGGYGYTF. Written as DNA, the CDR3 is TGTGCCAGCAGCTTAGCGGTCGGGGGAGGGTATGGCTACACCTTC.

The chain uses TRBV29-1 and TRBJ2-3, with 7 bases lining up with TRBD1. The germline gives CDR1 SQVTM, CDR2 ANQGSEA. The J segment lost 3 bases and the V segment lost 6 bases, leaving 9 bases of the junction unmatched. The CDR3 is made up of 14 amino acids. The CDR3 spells CSVSETGLTDTQYF. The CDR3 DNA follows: TGCAGCGTATCCGAGACAGGGCTAACAGATACGCAGTATTTT.

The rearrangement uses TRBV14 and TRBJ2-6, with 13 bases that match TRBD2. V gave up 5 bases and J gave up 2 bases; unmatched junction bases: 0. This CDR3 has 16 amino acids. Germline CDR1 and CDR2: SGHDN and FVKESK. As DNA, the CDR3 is TGTGCCAGCAGCGGACTAGCGGGAGCTGGGGCCAACGTCCTGACTTTC. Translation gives CASSGLAGAGANVLTF.

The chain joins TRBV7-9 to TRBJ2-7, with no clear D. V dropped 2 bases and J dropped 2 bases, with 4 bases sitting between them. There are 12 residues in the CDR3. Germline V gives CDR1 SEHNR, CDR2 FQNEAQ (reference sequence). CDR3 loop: CASSLHPYEQYF. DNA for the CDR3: TGTGCCAGCAGCTTACATCCCTACGAGCAGTACTTC.

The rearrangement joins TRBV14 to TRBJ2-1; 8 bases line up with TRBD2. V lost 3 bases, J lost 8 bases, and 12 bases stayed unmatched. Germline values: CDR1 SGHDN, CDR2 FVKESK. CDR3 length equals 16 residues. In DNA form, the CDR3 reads TGTGCCAGCAGCCAGCAAGCGGGAGCAGTTTGGGATGAGCAGTTCTTC. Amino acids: CASSQQAGAVWDEQFF. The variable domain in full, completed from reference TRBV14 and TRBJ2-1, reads EAGVTQFPSHSVIEKGQTVTLRCDPISGHDNLYWYRRVMGKEIKFLLHFVKESKQDESGMPNNRFLAERTGGTYSTLKVQPAELEDSGVYFCASSQQAGAVWDEQFFGPGTRLTVL.

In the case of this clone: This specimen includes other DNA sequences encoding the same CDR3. The CDR3 bases are TGTGCCAGTAGTACCGAAACTAGCGGAAGCTCCTACGAGCAGTACTTC. Translation gives CASSTETSGSSYEQYF. The V call is TRBV19, the J call TRBJ2-7; 8 bases line up with TRBD2. The germline CDR1 and CDR2 sequences are LNHDA and SQIVND (reference sequence). J was trimmed by 0 bases and V by 4 bases; bases with no gene match: 8. The CDR3 loop spans 16 amino acids.

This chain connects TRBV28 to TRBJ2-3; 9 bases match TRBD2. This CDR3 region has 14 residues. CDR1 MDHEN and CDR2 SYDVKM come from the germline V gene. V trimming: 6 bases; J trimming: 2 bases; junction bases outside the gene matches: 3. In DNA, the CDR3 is TGTGCCAGCAGCAGCGGGGGGCCCACAGATACGCAGTATTTT. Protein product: CASSSGGPTDTQYF.

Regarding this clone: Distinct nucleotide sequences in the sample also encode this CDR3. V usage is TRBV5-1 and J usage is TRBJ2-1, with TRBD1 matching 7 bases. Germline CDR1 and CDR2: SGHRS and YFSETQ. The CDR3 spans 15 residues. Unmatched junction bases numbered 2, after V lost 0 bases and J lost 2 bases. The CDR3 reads CASSLGQGAYNEQFF. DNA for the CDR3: TGCGCCAGCAGCTTGGGACAGGGAGCCTACAATGAGCAGTTCTTC.

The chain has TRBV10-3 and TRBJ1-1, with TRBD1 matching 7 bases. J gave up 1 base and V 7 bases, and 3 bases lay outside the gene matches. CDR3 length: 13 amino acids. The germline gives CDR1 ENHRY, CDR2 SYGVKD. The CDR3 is CAITGTENTEAFF. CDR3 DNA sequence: TGTGCCATCACTGGGACAGAGAACACTGAAGCTTTCTTT.

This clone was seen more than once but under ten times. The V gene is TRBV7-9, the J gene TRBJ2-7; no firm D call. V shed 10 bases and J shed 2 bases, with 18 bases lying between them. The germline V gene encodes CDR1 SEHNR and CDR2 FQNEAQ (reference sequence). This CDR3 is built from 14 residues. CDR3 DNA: TGTGCCACCCTCCCTTACACAGCACCCTACGAGCAGTACTTC. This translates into CATLPYTAPYEQYF. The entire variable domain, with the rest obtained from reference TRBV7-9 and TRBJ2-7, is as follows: DTGVSQNPRHKITKRGQNVTFRCDPISEHNRLYWYRQTLGQGPEFLTYFQNEAQLEKSRLLSDRFSAERPKGSFSTLEIQRTEQGDSAMYLCATLPYTAPYEQYFGPGTRLTVT.

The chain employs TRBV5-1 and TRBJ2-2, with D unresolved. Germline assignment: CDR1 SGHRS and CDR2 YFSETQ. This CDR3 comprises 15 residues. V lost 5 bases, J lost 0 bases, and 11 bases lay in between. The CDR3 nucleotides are TGCGCCAGCAGGTCCGTCCCAGCGAACACCGGGGAGCTGTTTTTT. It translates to CASRSVPANTGELFF.

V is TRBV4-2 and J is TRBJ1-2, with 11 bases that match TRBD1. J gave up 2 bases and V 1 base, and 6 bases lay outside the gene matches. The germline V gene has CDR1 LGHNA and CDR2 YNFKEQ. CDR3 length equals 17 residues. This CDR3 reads CASSQGGQGGRNYGYTF. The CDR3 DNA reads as TGTGCCAGCAGCCAAGGGGGACAGGGGGGCAGGAACTATGGCTACACCTTC.

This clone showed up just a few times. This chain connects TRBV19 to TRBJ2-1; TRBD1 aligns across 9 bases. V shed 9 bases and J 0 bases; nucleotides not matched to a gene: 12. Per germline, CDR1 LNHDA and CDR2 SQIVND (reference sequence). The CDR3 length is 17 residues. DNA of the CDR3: TGTGCCAGCAGACCGGGACAGGGCTACGTCTCCTACAATGAGCAGTTCTTC. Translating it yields CASRPGQGYVSYNEQFF.

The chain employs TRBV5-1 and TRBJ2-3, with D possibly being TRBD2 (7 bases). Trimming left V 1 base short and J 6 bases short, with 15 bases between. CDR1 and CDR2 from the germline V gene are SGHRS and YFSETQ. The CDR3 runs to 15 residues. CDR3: CASSLNRGALDTQYF. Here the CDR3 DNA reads TGCGCCAGCAGCTTGAATCGGGGGGCGTTGGATACGCAGTATTTT. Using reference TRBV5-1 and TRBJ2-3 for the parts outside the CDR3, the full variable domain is KAGVTQTPRYLIKTRGQQVTLSCSPISGHRSVSWYQQTPGQGLQFLFEYFSETQRNKGNFPGRFSGRQFSNSRSEMNVSTLELGDSALYLCASSLNRGALDTQYFGPGTRLTVL.

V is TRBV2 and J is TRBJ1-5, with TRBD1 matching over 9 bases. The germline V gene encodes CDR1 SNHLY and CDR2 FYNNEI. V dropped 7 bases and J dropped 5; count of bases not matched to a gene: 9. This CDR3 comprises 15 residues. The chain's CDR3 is CASTQGAGTDQPQHF. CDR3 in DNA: TGTGCCAGCACACAGGGGGCCGGAACAGATCAGCCCCAGCATTTT.

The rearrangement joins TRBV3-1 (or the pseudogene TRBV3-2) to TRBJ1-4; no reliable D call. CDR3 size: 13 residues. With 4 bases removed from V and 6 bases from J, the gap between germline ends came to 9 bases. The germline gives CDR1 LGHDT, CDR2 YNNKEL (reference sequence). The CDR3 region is CASSRTGDEKLFF. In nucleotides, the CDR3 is TGTGCCAGCAGCCGTACCGGGGATGAAAAACTGTTTTTT.

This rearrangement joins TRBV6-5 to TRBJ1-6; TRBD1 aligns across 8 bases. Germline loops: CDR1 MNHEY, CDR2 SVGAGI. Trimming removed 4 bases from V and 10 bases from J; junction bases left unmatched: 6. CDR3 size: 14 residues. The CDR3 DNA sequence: TGTGCCAGCAGTTCGGACAGGGAGGACTCACCCCTCCACTTT. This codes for CASSSDREDSPLHF.

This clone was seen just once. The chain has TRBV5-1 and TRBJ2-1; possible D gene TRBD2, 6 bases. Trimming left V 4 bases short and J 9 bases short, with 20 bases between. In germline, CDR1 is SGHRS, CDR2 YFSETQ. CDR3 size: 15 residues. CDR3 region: CASSVRDLPAGEQFF. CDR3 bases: TGCGCCAGCAGCGTCCGGGACTTGCCTGCGGGTGAGCAGTTCTTC.

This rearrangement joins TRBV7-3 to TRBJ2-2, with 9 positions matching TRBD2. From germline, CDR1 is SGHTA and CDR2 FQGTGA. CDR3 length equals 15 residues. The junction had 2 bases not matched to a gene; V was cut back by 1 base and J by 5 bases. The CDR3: CASSLSLAGTGELFF. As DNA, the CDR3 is TGTGCCAGCAGCTTAAGCCTAGCGGGGACCGGGGAGCTGTTTTTT. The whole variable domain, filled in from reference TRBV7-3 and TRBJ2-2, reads GAGVSQTPSNKVTEKGKYVELRCDPISGHTALYWYRQSLGQGPEFLIYFQGTGAADDSGLPNDRFFAVRPEGSVSTLKIQRTERGDSAVYLCASSLSLAGTGELFFGEGSRLTVL.

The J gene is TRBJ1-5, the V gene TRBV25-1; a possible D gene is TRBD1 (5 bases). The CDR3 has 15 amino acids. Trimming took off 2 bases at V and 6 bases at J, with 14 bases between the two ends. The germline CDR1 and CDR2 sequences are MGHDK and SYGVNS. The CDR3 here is CASSEGSGGGQPQHF. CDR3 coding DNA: TGTGCCAGCAGTGAAGGTAGCGGGGGAGGTCAGCCCCAGCATTTT. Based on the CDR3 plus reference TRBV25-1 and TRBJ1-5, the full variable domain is EADIYQTPRYLVIGTGKKITLECSQTMGHDKMYWYQQDPGMELHLIHYSYGVNSTEKGDLSSESTVSRIRTEHFPLTLESARPSHTSQYLCASSEGSGGGQPQHFGDGTRLSIL.

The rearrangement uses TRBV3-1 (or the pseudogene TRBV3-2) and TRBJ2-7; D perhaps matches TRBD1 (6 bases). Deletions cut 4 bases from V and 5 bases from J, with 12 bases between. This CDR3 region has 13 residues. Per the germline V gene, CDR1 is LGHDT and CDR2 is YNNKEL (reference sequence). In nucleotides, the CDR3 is TGTGCCAGCAGCCTACCACAGGGAAACGAGCAGTACTTC. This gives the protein CASSLPQGNEQYF.